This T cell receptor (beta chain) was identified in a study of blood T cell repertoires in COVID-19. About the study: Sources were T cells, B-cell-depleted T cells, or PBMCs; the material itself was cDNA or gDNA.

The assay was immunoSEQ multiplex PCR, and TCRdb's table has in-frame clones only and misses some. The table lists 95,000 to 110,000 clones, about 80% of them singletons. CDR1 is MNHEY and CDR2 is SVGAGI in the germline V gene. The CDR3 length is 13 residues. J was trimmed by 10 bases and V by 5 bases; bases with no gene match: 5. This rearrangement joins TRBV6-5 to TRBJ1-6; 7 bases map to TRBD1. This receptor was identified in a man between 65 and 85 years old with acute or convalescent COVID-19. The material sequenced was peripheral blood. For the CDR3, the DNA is TGTGCCAGCAGTAGACAGGGCGGATCACCCCTCCACTTT. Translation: CASSRQGGSPLHF.